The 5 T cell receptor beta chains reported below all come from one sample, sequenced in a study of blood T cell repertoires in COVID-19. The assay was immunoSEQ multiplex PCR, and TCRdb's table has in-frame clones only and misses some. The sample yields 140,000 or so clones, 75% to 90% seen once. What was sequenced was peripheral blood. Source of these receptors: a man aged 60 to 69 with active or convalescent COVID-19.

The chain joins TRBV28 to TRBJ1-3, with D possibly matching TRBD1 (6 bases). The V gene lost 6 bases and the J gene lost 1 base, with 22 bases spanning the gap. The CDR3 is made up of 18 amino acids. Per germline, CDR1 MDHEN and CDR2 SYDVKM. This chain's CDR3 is CASSPIRLGGTSGNTIYF. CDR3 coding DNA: TGTGCCAGCAGCCCCATAAGATTAGGGGGTACTTCTGGAAACACCATATATTTT. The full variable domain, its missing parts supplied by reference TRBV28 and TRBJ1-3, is DVKVTQSSRYLVKRTGEKVFLECVQDMDHENMFWYRQDPGLGLRLIYFSYDVKMKEKGDIPEGYSVSREKKERFSLILESASTNQTSMYLCASSPIRLGGTSGNTIYFGEGSWLTVV.

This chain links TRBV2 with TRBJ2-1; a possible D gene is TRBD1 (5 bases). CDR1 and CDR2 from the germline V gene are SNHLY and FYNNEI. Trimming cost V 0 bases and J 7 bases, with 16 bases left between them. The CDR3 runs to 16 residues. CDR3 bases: TGTGCCAGCAGTGAAGCGGCAGGGCTAAGAATAAATGAGCAGTTCTTC. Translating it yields CASSEAAGLRINEQFF.

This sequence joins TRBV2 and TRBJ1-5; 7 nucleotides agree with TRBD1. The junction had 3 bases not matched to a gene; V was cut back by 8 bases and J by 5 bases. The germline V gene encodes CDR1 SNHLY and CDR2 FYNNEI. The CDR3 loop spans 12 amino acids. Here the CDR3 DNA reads TGTGCCAGCTCCACAGGGGATCAGCCCCAGCATTTT. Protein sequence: CASSTGDQPQHF.

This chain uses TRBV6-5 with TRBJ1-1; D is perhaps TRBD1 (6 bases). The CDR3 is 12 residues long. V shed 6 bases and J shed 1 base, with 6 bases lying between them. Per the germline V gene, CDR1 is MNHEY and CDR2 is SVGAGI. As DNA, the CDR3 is TGTGCCAGCAGGGGACAGAACACTGAAGCTTTCTTT. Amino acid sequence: CASRGQNTEAFF.

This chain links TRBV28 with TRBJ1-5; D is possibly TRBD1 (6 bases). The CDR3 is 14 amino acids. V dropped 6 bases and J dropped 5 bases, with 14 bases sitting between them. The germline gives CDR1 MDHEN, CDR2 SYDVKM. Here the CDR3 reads CASRYRDIYQPQHF. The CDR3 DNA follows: TGTGCCAGCAGGTACCGGGACATCTATCAGCCCCAGCATTTT.